The following is a T cell receptor (beta chain) sequence with its context. Its antigen is currently unknown. The data stem from a study of glioma-infiltrating T cells after dendritic cell vaccination. About the research overall: Three intradermal dendritic cell vaccine injections were given every two weeks.

Overall study findings and caveats: Longer survival after dendritic cell vaccination followed higher pretreatment TIL content.

PBMC sampling occurred before vaccination, two weeks after the third dose, and at progression. The CDR3 consists of 15 residues. Germline loops: CDR1 SNHLY, CDR2 FYNNEI. Trimming took 6 bases from V and 4 from J, leaving 16 bases between them. Input was 2 to 2.5 ug genomic DNA, or all available if less. The repertoire was sequenced with immunoSEQ multiplex PCR; TCRdb's copy has only in-frame clones and lacks some. The sample lists 95,000 or so clones, 70% to 90% occurring once. The sample here was blood, taken before dendritic cell vaccination. The chain uses TRBV2 and TRBJ1-5; tentative D call: TRBD1 (5 bases). This receptor was taken from a human donor with glioblastoma. CDR3 in amino acids: CASRSGGGENQPQHF. In nucleotides, the CDR3 is TGTGCCAGCAGGTCGGGAGGAGGGGAAAATCAGCCCCAGCATTTT.